Listed below are T cell receptor beta chains from one sample, sequenced in a study of shared clonotypes between healthy human individuals. The protocol was immunoSEQ multiplex PCR, while the TCRdb copy is restricted to in-frame clones and leaves out a portion. This table holds roughly 2.5 million clones, around nine tenths found once. Sample: naive CD4+ T cells sorted from blood. The source of these receptors is a man between 18 and 35 years old in good health. CDR3s include the opening cysteine and the closing phenylalanine or tryptophan. D genes are given only for firm matches. Rows give clone size only sometimes, using once, few, many, or a class for an expanded clone.

- | TRBJ1-1 | TRBD1 | TRBV10-3 | TGTGCCACAGGACAGGGGGCGAACACTGAAGCTTTCTTT | CATGQGANTEAFF
- | TRBJ1-2 | - | TRBV4-3 | TGCGCCAGCAGTTTCCGAAGGGACGAAAATTATGGCTACACCTTC | CASSFRRDENYGYTF
- | TRBJ2-7 | - | TRBV7-2 | TGTGCCAGCACCCTACAGGGTAGGACCTACGAGCAGTACTTC | CASTLQGRTYEQYF
- | TRBJ2-1 | - | TRBV6-1 | TGTGCCAGCAGTGACAGGAGGAATGAGCAGTTCTTC | CASSDRRNEQFF
once | TRBJ2-3 | - | TRBV10-1 | TGCGCCAGCAGTGAGAGGCAGGGTACGACCACAGATACGCAGTATTTT | CASSERQGTTTDTQYF
- | TRBJ2-7 | - | TRBV6-1 | TGTGCCAGCAGTGACCCGTCGTACGAGCAGTACTTC | CASSDPSYEQYF
- | TRBJ1-3 | TRBD1 | TRBV27 | TGTGCCAGCAGTCCCCGGACAGGGACTGGAAACACCATATATTTT | CASSPRTGTGNTIYF
- | TRBJ2-1 | TRBD2 | TRBV7-2 | TGTGCCAGCAGTTCTAGCGGGCCTTACAATGAGCAGTTCTTC | CASSSSGPYNEQFF
- | TRBJ2-7 | TRBD1 | TRBV27 | TGTGCCAGCAGTTTTTCGACAGGGGGCTATGGGTACGAGCAGTACTTC | CASSFSTGGYGYEQYF
few | TRBJ1-3 | - | TRBV2 | TGTGCCAGCAGTGGACAAGCAATCGTCAGCTCTGGAAACACCATATATTTT | CASSGQAIVSSGNTIYF
- | TRBJ2-7 | TRBD1 | TRBV11-2 | TGTGCCAGCAGCTCGGGACAGGCCGGCGAGCAGTACTTC | CASSSGQAGEQYF
once | TRBJ2-1 | TRBD1 | TRBV5-1 | TGCGCCAGCATGCCCGGGACAGGAAGTTACAATGAGCAGTTCTTC | CASMPGTGSYNEQFF
once | TRBJ2-3 | - | TRBV6-6 | TGTGCCAGCAGCTCCGAAACAGATACGCAGTATTTT | CASSSETDTQYF
once | TRBJ2-7 | - | TRBV11-2 | TGTGCCAGCAGCCCCTATCTCCGGGACATCCCCTACGAGCAGTACTTC | CASSPYLRDIPYEQYF
- | TRBJ1-3 | - | TRBV10-3 | TGTGCCATCAGTGAGTTCGGCTCAATCGGAAACACCATATATTTT | CAISEFGSIGNTIYF
once | TRBJ2-7 | TRBD2 | TRBV7-2 | TGTGCCAGCAGCTTAGCGACCAACATAGCGGGAACCTTTCCCTACGAGCAGTACTTC | CASSLATNIAGTFPYEQYF
- | TRBJ2-3 | - | TRBV7-9 | TGTGCCAGCAGCTTAGCTCCAGGTATCACCACAGATACGCAGTATTTT | CASSLAPGITTDTQYF
- | TRBJ1-5 | TRBD1 | TRBV5-5 | TGTGCCAGCAGCATGGGACAGGCGAATCAGCCCCAGCATTTT | CASSMGQANQPQHF
once | TRBJ2-5 | TRBD2 | TRBV7-3 | TGTGCCAGCAGCCGCGCCGGGACTAACCAAGAGACCCAGTACTTC | CASSRAGTNQETQYF
- | TRBJ2-1 | - | TRBV5-1 | TGCGCCAGCAGCTTGGCGGGCGGTAGCTCCTACAATGAGCAGTTCTTC | CASSLAGGSSYNEQFF
once | TRBJ2-5 | TRBD1 | TRBV25-1 | TGTGCCAGCAGTGACGACAGGGCCAGGGCCCAGTACTTC | CASSDDRARAQYF
once | TRBJ2-5 | - | TRBV11-3 | TGTGCCAGCAGCTTAGGTGGCAGGGTTGAGGAGACCCAGTACTTC | CASSLGGRVEETQYF
- | TRBJ2-1 | TRBD2 | TRBV5-6 | TGTGCCAGCAGCCCGCGGACTAGCGGGAGGGGGGGTGAGCAGTTCTTC | CASSPRTSGRGGEQFF
- | TRBJ1-4 | - | TRBV6-5 | TGTGCCAGCAGTTACGGGCAGCTTAATGAAAAACTGTTTTTT | CASSYGQLNEKLFF
- | TRBJ2-2 | TRBD2 | TRBV2 | TGTGCCAGGACTAGCGGGAGGGCCACCGGGGAGCTGTTTTTT | CARTSGRATGELFF
- | TRBJ1-2 | TRBD1 | TRBV5-1 | TGCGCCAGCAGCGCGGGGACAGGGGATGGCCTTTATGGCTACACCTTC | CASSAGTGDGLYGYTF
- | TRBJ1-5 | TRBD1 | TRBV6-1 | TGTGCCAGCAGGTTGACAGGGTGGGTAGATCAGCCCCAGCATTTT | CASRLTGWVDQPQHF
- | TRBJ2-2 | TRBD1 | TRBV11-2 | TGTGCCAGCAGCTTGGGACAGGGGGCGAGCACCGGGGAGCTGTTTTTT | CASSLGQGASTGELFF
few | TRBJ1-2 | - | TRBV7-9 | TGTGCCAGCAGCTTGGAACAGGGCTCTGGCTACACCTTC | CASSLEQGSGYTF
once | TRBJ2-3 | TRBD1 | TRBV2 | TGTGCCAGCAGTTACTCCGGGACAGGGAGCACAGATACGCAGTATTTT | CASSYSGTGSTDTQYF
- | TRBJ1-5 | TRBD1 | TRBV27 | TGTGCCAGCAGACCGGGACAGAGCAATCAGCCCCAGCATTTT | CASRPGQSNQPQHF
- | TRBJ1-5 | TRBD1 | TRBV30 | TGTGCCTGGAGTGTTCGACAGGGGGCAGGTCAGCCCCAGCATTTT | CAWSVRQGAGQPQHF
- | TRBJ2-5 | - | TRBV5-1 | TGCGCCAGCAGCCCCCGGGTCATGGAAGAGACCCAGTACTTC | CASSPRVMEETQYF
- | TRBJ2-3 | TRBD2 | TRBV2 | TGTGCCAGCACCCCGGGGGGGGGCCCCACAGATACGCAGTATTTT | CASTPGGGPTDTQYF
once | TRBJ2-7 | TRBD2 | TRBV6-1 | TGTGCCAGCAGACCTACTCTAGCGGGAGTGGGGGAGCAGTACTTC | CASRPTLAGVGEQYF
- | TRBJ2-1 | TRBD2 | TRBV9 | TGTGCCAGCAGCGTAGGGATCCCCGGGGGGGCGTCTAACTCCTACAATGAGCAGTTCTTC | CASSVGIPGGASNSYNEQFF
- | TRBJ2-2 | - | TRBV18 | TGTGCCAGCTCAAACTCCGGGAACGCGAACACCGGGGAGCTGTTTTTT | CASSNSGNANTGELFF
- | TRBJ1-2 | - | TRBV10-2 | TGCGCCAGCAGTTCAGGGTATGGCTACACCTTC | CASSSGYGYTF
- | TRBJ2-5 | - | TRBV5-4 | TGTGCCAGCAGCTTTAGGCTCAGCCCTCAAGAGACCCAGTACTTC | CASSFRLSPQETQYF
- | TRBJ2-2 | - | TRBV7-6 | TGTGCCAGCAGCCCAGGAGGTTGGGGGGGCGTCACCGGGGAGCTGTTTTTT | CASSPGGWGGVTGELFF
- | TRBJ1-5 | - | TRBV19 | TGTGCCAGTAGTCCAATAAACCAGCCCCAGCATTTT | CASSPINQPQHF
- | TRBJ2-4 | - | TRBV29-1 | TGCAGCGTTGAACCAGGGGAGGGGGCCAAAAACATTCAGTACTTC | CSVEPGEGAKNIQYF
- | TRBJ2-7 | TRBD2 | TRBV19 | TGTGCCAGTAGTATCGGAGCGGGACCTATCTACGAGCAGTACTTC | CASSIGAGPIYEQYF
once | TRBJ1-6 | - | TRBV18 | TGTGCCAGCTCACCGGAGACAAGGGAGCGTTCACCCCTCCACTTT | CASSPETRERSPLHF
- | TRBJ1-3 | - | TRBV5-4 | TGTGCCAGCAGCCGAGGACGGGGAGGAAACACCATATATTTT | CASSRGRGGNTIYF
once | TRBJ2-7 | TRBD1 | TRBV2 | TGTGCCAGCAGTGAGCCCGGGACAGGGATCTACGAGCAGTACTTC | CASSEPGTGIYEQYF
- | TRBJ2-2 | - | TRBV7-8 | TGTGCCAGCACCCCCCCCCAGTCGAACACCGGGGAGCTGTTTTTT | CASTPPQSNTGELFF
- | TRBJ2-4 | - | TRBV4-3 | TGCGCCAGCAGCCAAGACCCGGGGGAGGACATTCAGTACTTC | CASSQDPGEDIQYF
- | TRBJ2-7 | TRBD1 | TRBV7-2 | TGTGCCAGCACCCTACAGGGGGAGAGCTCCTACGAGCAGTACTTC | CASTLQGESSYEQYF
few | TRBJ1-6 | TRBD1 | TRBV20-1 | TGCAGTGCTACCGGGACAGAACCCCTCCACTTT | CSATGTEPLHF
- | TRBJ2-7 | TRBD1 | TRBV29-1 | TGCAGCGTTGAAGTCCCCCCCGGGACAGGGTTTTACGAGCAGTACTTC | CSVEVPPGTGFYEQYF
- | TRBJ2-3 | TRBD2 | TRBV12-5 | TGTGCTAGTGCCAGAGGGAGCGGGAGGGCGCCAGATACGCAGTATTTT | CASARGSGRAPDTQYF
- | TRBJ2-5 | TRBD2 | TRBV7-3 | TGTGCCAGCAGCCCGGGACTAGCGGGGGGCCAGACCCAGTACTTC | CASSPGLAGGQTQYF
- | TRBJ2-3 | - | TRBV5-1 | TGCGCCAGCAGCCCCGGACCAGTCCCAGATACGCAGTATTTT | CASSPGPVPDTQYF